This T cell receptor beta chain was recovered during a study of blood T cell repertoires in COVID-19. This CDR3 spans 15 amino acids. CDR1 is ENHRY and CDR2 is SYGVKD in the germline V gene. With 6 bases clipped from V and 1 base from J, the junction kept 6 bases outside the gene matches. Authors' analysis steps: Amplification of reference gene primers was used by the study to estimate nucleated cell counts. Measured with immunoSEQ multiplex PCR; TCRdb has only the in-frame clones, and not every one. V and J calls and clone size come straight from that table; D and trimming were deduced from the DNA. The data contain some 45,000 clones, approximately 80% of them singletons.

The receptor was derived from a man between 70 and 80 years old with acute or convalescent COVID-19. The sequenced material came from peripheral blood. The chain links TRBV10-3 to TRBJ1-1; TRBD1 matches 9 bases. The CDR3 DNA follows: TGTGCCATCAGCCGGACAGGGGTAGCGAACACTGAAGCTTTCTTT. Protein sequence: CAISRTGVANTEAFF.